This T cell receptor (beta chain) was identified in a study of identical twins (dated by TCRdb to the mid-2010s). About the investigation overall: To test whether fetal clonotypes persist, this study deep-sequenced TCR alpha and beta repertoires from monozygotic twins, from unrelated adults of various ages, and from cord blood. To rule out contamination, replicate twin experiments were performed at different times with different library preparation protocols.

The method behind the library was 5' RACE. The sequencing machine was an Illumina HiSeq 2000. A universal primer binding site was added through template switching, and the final cDNA carried a unique molecular identifier so that TCR cDNA molecules could be counted accurately. First-strand cDNA for TCR alpha and beta chains was synthesized from specific primers in the conserved constant-segment region. To control for contamination, every cDNA library was double barcoded, receiving both a SMART-Mk sample barcode and Illumina barcodes. TruSeq adapter sequences along with Illumina sample barcodes were introduced in two successive PCR steps. The Illumina HiSeq platform was used with custom primers to sequence TCR alpha and beta cDNA libraries. The authors' analysis ran thus. Raw reads were processed with MiGEC to extract unique molecular identifiers, and MiXCR was used to determine CDR3 positions. For each individual, recombination models were inferred using an EM algorithm with the repgenHMM and IGoR tools. Shared clonotype analysis was performed with the tcR package in R, normalizing sharing by the product of cloneset sizes. Out-of-frame nonproductive sequences were analyzed to study raw recombination free of thymic and clonal selection effects. TCRdb reprocessed the public reads (quality trimming at Q25 with fastp, clone calling with MiXCR) and kept in-frame beta chains. CDR3 protein duplicates are merged, each entry listing the most common genes and DNA. For this entry, the V and J calls and clone size follow TCRdb and not the study's own pipeline. Present in this sample are hundreds of thousands of distinct CDR3 sequences, roughly 9.4% of which were seen just once. Over 4.5% of the sample goes to the ten largest clones.

The table lists this clonotype with many counts. The clone's antigen remains unknown. Base qualities are not provided; no much larger clone lies one nucleotide away. Study-level results and caveats: Abundant cord blood beta clonotypes had fewer insertions, young adult naive repertoires showed a similar but weaker trend, and memory repertoires showed no such trend. Conclusions relied on cross-sectional statistical analysis, since the same donors could not be followed over many years. Compared with coincidental sharing between unrelated individuals, out-of-frame TCR alpha sequences shared between twins showed an excess of sequences with low generation probability. In monozygotic twins, recombination models systematically underestimated out-of-frame TCR alpha sharing, but the models matched the sharing seen between unrelated individuals. Invariant T cells such as MAIT and iNKT could partly confound zero-insertion analyses, though diverse VJ usage argued against this for most clonotypes. A weaker excess of twin sharing was found in beta out-of-frame sequences because the signal-to-noise ratio was lowered by fewer shared sequences.

Only healthy Caucasian donors were included. Miltenyi CD45RO+ enrichment and human naive T-cell isolation kits were used to isolate memory (CD45RO+) and naive T cells from PBMC. CDR1 LNHDA and CDR2 SQIVND are derived from the germline V gene (reference sequence). V is reduced by 1 base and J by 5 bases, leaving a spacing of 22 bases between them. Spanning cysteine to phenylalanine, the CDR3 consists of 18 amino acids. Only CDR3 DNA is held: 54 bases, read in frame from base 1. This TCR derives from a woman aged 18 to 35 in good health. The receptor chain draws on TRBV19 and TRBJ2-3; TRBD2 could be the D gene, as 5 bases match. Sequencing was performed on memory (CD45RO+) T cells sorted from blood. Explained via the paper, the cell subset or site label denotes: CD45RO+ enriched T cells. The nucleotide sequence reads as follows: TGTGCCAGTAGTATAGGATCCGGGCGACCCCGTGCGGGAGATACGCAGTATTTT. Its translation is CASSIGSGRPRAGDTQYF.